The TCR beta chain under discussion was sequenced for a study of blood T cell repertoires in COVID-19. For the study at large: Spain, Italy and the United States supplied samples that represented acute and convalescent COVID-19. PBMCs, B-cell-depleted T cells, or T cells provided the cDNA or gDNA that made up the material.

Assay: immunoSEQ multiplex PCR; the TCRdb copy retains only in-frame clones and omits some. The sample records about 71,000 clones, roughly 90% being singletons. The receptor was isolated from a young man with acute or convalescent COVID-19. Sequenced: peripheral blood.

The CDR3 region is CASSSTGNTEAFF. DNA of the CDR3: TGTGCCAGCAGTTCTACAGGGAACACTGAAGCTTTCTTT. V usage is TRBV7-2 and J usage is TRBJ1-1; perhaps TRBD1 as D (5 bases). The ends were cut back, 6 bases at V and 1 base at J, with 9 bases in the middle. This CDR3 comprises 13 residues. Germline V gene sequence: CDR1 SGHTA, CDR2 FQGNSA.